Each of the 21 T cell receptor beta chains below was sequenced from the same sample in a study of blood T cells in healthy people across ages. The authors ran a second PCR of about 6 to 12 cycles using a sample-barcoded 5' primer and a J-beta primer mix. TCRdb re-analysed the 5' RACE reads in MiXCR, keeping a single row per CDR3 protein. The table includes around 1.5 million distinct CDR3 sequences, roughly 40% detected once. The specimen sequenced was blood. These receptors all come from a woman in her late teens or twenties in good health.

This clonotype has more than one count but fewer than ten. V usage is TRBV20-1 and J usage is TRBJ2-7; D is perhaps TRBD2 (5 bases). There are 13 residues in the CDR3. Per the germline V gene, CDR1 is DFQATT and CDR2 is SNEGSKA (reference sequence). V lost 6 bases and J lost 2, with 14 bases in between. The CDR3 loop reads CSASMRAPYEQYF. Written as DNA, the CDR3 is TGCAGTGCCTCGATGCGGGCCCCCTACGAGCAGTACTTC.

The chain combines TRBV5-4 with TRBJ2-6; D unresolved. The V gene lost 0 bases and the J gene lost 0 bases, with 7 bases spanning the gap. The germline CDR1 and CDR2 sequences are SGHNT and YYREEE (reference sequence). CDR3 length: 16 amino acids. This CDR3 is CASSLGHISGANVLTF. In DNA form, the CDR3 reads TGTGCCAGCAGCTTGGGCCATATCTCTGGGGCCAACGTCCTGACTTTC.

Concerning this clonotype itself: A junction end diverges from the germline sequence, so it may reflect a read error. CDR3 residues: CASSPLGEGAFQETRYF. The DNA for the CDR3 is TGTGCCAGCAGTCCCCTTGGGGAGGGCGCTTTCCAAGAGACCCGGTACTTC. J is TRBJ2-5 and V is TRBV28; the match to TRBD2 covers 7 bases. Germline CDR1 and CDR2: MDHEN and SYDVKM. The CDR3 consists of 17 residues.

This clonotype was counted a few times. V usage is TRBV10-3 and J usage is TRBJ1-1; no definite D call. Trimming cost V 10 bases and J 4 bases, with 10 bases left between them. Germline CDR1 ENHRY, CDR2 SYGVKD. The CDR3 extends over 11 amino acids. The CDR3 loop reads CASRSITEAFF. The CDR3 DNA reads TGTGCCAGCCGGTCCATCACTGAAGCTTTCTTT.

Regarding this clonotype: Being one base from a much bigger clone, this may be a read error. The rearrangement links TRBV7-6 to TRBJ2-1, with 9 bases aligning to TRBD2. The tail of the sequence fits TRBJ2-7 better, so the J call may be wrong. The germline V gene has CDR1 SGHVS and CDR2 FNYEAQ. This CDR3 is 16 amino acids long. The CDR3 DNA reads TGTGCCAGCAGCTTAGTTGGCGGGGGGGACTACAATGAGCAGTACTTC. Translated: CASSLVGGGDYNEQYF.

CDR3 protein: CASSQGTGPNEQFF. The CDR3 DNA follows: TGCGCCAGCAGCCAAGGGACGGGCCCTAATGAGCAGTTCTTC. This chain uses TRBV5-1 with TRBJ2-1; D tentatively reads TRBD1 or TRBD2 (5 bases each). Deletions cut 4 bases from V and 7 bases from J, with 15 bases between. CDR3 length: 14 amino acids. The germline gives CDR1 SGHRS, CDR2 YFSETQ.

This chain connects TRBV7-6 to TRBJ2-2; TRBD1 aligns across 7 bases. The CDR3 is 17 amino acids. Germline CDR1 is SGHVS and CDR2 is FNYEAQ. With 5 bases clipped from V and 0 bases from J, the junction kept 9 bases outside the gene matches. The CDR3 sequence is CASSLVLTGSNTGELFF. CDR3 coding DNA: TGTGCCAGCAGCCTAGTGTTGACAGGGTCGAACACCGGGGAGCTGTTTTTT.

This clonotype has more than one count but fewer than ten. The chain uses TRBV4-1 and TRBJ1-2; D is possibly TRBD1 (5 bases). Trimming took off 3 bases at V and 8 bases at J, with 16 bases between the two ends. The length of the CDR3 is 14 residues. Germline V gives CDR1 MGHRA, CDR2 YSYEKL. The CDR3 sequence is CASSQAGTAAGYTF. In nucleotides, the CDR3 is TGCGCCAGCAGCCAGGCCGGGACCGCTGCCGGCTACACCTTC.

The gene calls are TRBV3-1 and TRBJ1-6; D is ambiguous. This CDR3 comprises 16 residues. V was cut by 1 base and J by 8 bases, with 15 bases left in between. CDR1 and CDR2 (germline): LGHDT, YNNKEL (reference sequence). This CDR3 is CASSQGRTYIDSPLHF. The CDR3 bases are TGTGCCAGCAGCCAAGGACGGACCTATATCGATTCACCCCTCCACTTT.

The chain couples TRBV20-1 to TRBJ1-1; D is possibly TRBD1 (6 bases). Germline-derived CDR1 and CDR2 are DFQATT and SNEGSKA (reference sequence). The CDR3 runs 15 residues. The V gene lost 1 base and the J gene lost 1 base, with 13 bases spanning the gap. CDR3 nucleotides: TGCAGTGCTAGAGGGGAAGACAGGAGGAACACTGAAGCTTTCTTT. It yields the protein CSARGEDRRNTEAFF.

V and J are TRBV7-2 and TRBJ1-5; 7 bases agree with TRBD1. The CDR3 runs 15 residues. Germline assignment: CDR1 SGHTA and CDR2 FQGNSA. With 4 bases clipped from V and 5 bases from J, the junction kept 8 bases outside the gene matches. The CDR3 DNA sequence: TGTGCCAGCAGCTGGGCCGGAACAGGGGATCAGCCCCAGCATTTT. Amino acid sequence: CASSWAGTGDQPQHF.

The V gene is TRBV20-1, the J gene TRBJ2-3; TRBD2 agrees at 13 bases. The CDR3 has 15 amino acids. The junction had 6 bases not matched to a gene; V was cut back by 3 bases and J by 6 bases. The germline V gene encodes CDR1 DFQATT and CDR2 SNEGSKA (reference sequence). The CDR3 coding sequence is TGCAGTGCTAGTCGGACTAGCGGGAGTTCCGATACGCAGTATTTT. It codes for CSASRTSGSSDTQYF.

The chain couples TRBV2 to TRBJ1-3; D is unresolved. This CDR3 is built from 14 residues. Germline V gene lookup returns CDR1 SNHLY and CDR2 FYNNEI. V lost 7 bases and J lost 4, with 14 bases in between. CDR3 coding DNA: TGTGCCAGCACGGCGGGTTATTCGGGAAACACCATATATTTT. This sequence encodes CASTAGYSGNTIYF.

The V and J genes are TRBV21-1 and TRBJ2-7. TRBV21-1 is flagged as a pseudogene. The CDR3 has 15 amino acids. Here the CDR3 DNA reads TGTGCCAGCAGCACCTACTACCATCAGACCTACGAGCAGTACTTC. The encoded protein is CASSTYYHQTYEQYF.

This rearrangement joins TRBV6-5 to TRBJ2-7; D is perhaps TRBD1 (6 bases). Germline V gives CDR1 MNHEY, CDR2 SVGAGI. The CDR3 has 14 residues. The germline V and J ends were trimmed by 7 bases and 7 bases, with 20 bases remaining between them. CDR3 nucleotide sequence: TGTGCCAGCACTCGGACAGAGCCCTACAATGAGCAGTACTTC. Protein sequence: CASTRTEPYNEQYF.

The CDR3 is CASSKRRGPYEQYF. The CDR3 coding sequence is TGTGCCAGCAGCAAACGGCGGGGCCCCTACGAGCAGTACTTC. This sequence joins TRBV21-1 and TRBJ2-4; TRBD2 is the table's D call and was not checked against the DNA. The end of the DNA is better explained by TRBJ2-7, so the J call may be wrong. TRBV21-1 is listed as a pseudogene. The CDR3 runs to 14 residues.

There are a few counts of this clonotype. This rearrangement joins TRBV27 to TRBJ2-7; weak D call: TRBD2 (6 bases). The germline gives CDR1 MNHEY, CDR2 SMNVEV (reference sequence). V was cut by 5 bases and J by 2 bases, with 16 bases left in between. The CDR3 extends over 15 amino acids. Written as DNA, the CDR3 is TGTGCCAGCAGTAACGACCCTGGAGGGCCCTACGAGCAGTACTTC. This codes for CASSNDPGGPYEQYF.

The chain joins TRBV20-1 to TRBJ2-1, with D unresolved. V was shortened by 3 bases and J by 2 bases, with 17 bases between the two germline ends. Germline loops: CDR1 DFQATT, CDR2 SNEGSKA (reference sequence). The CDR3 is 16 residues long. The CDR3 is CSASPLNLGPYNEQFF. CDR3 in DNA: TGCAGTGCTAGTCCCCTAAATCTAGGACCCTACAATGAGCAGTTCTTC.

In this sample, this clonotype turned up a few times. The genes are TRBV20-1 and TRBJ2-1; the match to TRBD2 covers 11 bases. V shed 5 bases, J shed 7 bases, and the junction held 7 bases outside the gene matches. The CDR3 has 14 amino acids. The germline V gene encodes CDR1 DFQATT and CDR2 SNEGSKA (reference sequence). Here the CDR3 DNA reads TGCAGTGCTTCCCTTAGCGGGAGGGGAAATGAGCAGTTCTTC. Its translation is CSASLSGRGNEQFF.

This clonotype was detected once. CDR3 nucleotides: TGTGCCAGCAGCTCGGAGGGGCAGGGTAGCAATCAGCCCCAGCATTTT. Its protein is CASSSEGQGSNQPQHF. The J gene is TRBJ1-5, the V gene TRBV11-2, with D possibly being TRBD1 (5 bases). Germline CDR1 reads SGHAT; CDR2 reads FQNNGV. CDR3 size: 16 residues. The V gene lost 4 bases and the J gene lost 0 bases, with 13 bases spanning the gap.

This clonotype appeared a few times. The chain is built from TRBV4-1 and TRBJ1-6, with D hard to call. V lost 0 bases, J lost 8 bases, and 11 bases lay in between. The CDR3 runs 15 residues. Germline CDR1 and CDR2: MGHRA and YSYEKL. The CDR3 coding sequence is TGCGCCAGCAGCCAAGATGGCGGGGAGGATTCACCCCTCCACTTT. Translation: CASSQDGGEDSPLHF.